This T cell receptor beta chain was sequenced in a study of T-cell reconstitution after alpha-beta-depleted transplantation in children. It was with unique molecular identifiers that the TCRbeta library was prepared. TCRdb ran MiXCR on the PCR reads and lists one entry per CDR3 protein. The data show 250,000 to 300,000 distinct CDR3 sequences, with over 9.5% seen just once and around 7.6% held by the top ten. Whole-study results and caveats: Among T cells one year after transplant, newly produced cells accounted for most counts and diversity. Several hundred expanded graft clones reportedly gave rise to the alpha-beta T cells present about two months after transplant.

Per germline, CDR1 SGHRS and CDR2 YFSETQ. J was trimmed by 9 bases and V by 0 bases; bases with no gene match: 5. This CDR3 region has 14 residues. This clonotype was recorded many times. What it binds is unknown. The sample in question was PBMCs, obtained before TCRalphabeta/CD19-depleted stem cell transplant. This sequence was found in a boy less than two years old with acute myeloid leukemia, due to receive a stem cell transplant. V usage is TRBV5-1 and J usage is TRBJ2-1; 8 nucleotides line up with TRBD1. CDR3 loop: CASSLDRGAGEQFF. The CDR3 DNA reads as TGCGCCAGCAGCTTGGACAGGGGGGCCGGTGAGCAGTTCTTC.